These 9 T cell receptor beta chains originate from one sample sequenced in a study of cytomegalovirus exposure and HLA in healthy donors. Primers for the PCR totalled 60 Vbeta and 13 Jbeta. This table comes from immunoSEQ multiplex PCR, and its TCRdb copy is limited to in-frame clones, with some not included. The table records under 200,000 clones, roughly 79% of them present only once. The sample taken for sequencing was PBMCs. These TCRs come from a woman aged 25 to 39 in good health and CMV-seropositive.

The chain carries TRBV15 and TRBJ2-1; 7 bases are a match to TRBD2. Germline trimming cut 1 base from V and 1 base from J; bases unmatched to any gene: 7. The CDR3 consists of 17 residues. CDR1 is LNHNV, CDR2 YYDKDF, per germline (reference sequence). Written as DNA, the CDR3 is TGTGCCACCAGCAGAGGTCCCCGGGGAGGGTCCTACAATGAGCAGTTCTTC. It specifies CATSRGPRGGSYNEQFF.

This chain connects TRBV6-1 to TRBJ2-3, with D maybe TRBD1 (5 bases). Germline CDR1 is MNHNS and CDR2 is SASEGT. This CDR3 has 14 amino acids. The V end lost 2 bases, the J end lost 3 bases, and 9 bases lay between the germline ends. In DNA form, the CDR3 reads TGTGCCAGCAGTGAATTCCCAGGGACAGATACGCAGTATTTT. This codes for CASSEFPGTDTQYF.

The count of this clone is one. This rearrangement joins TRBV10-3 to TRBJ1-6; 7 bases are shared with TRBD1. Germline CDR1 ENHRY, CDR2 SYGVKD. V lost 3 bases and J lost 5; bases outside the gene matches: 4. The CDR3 length is 15 residues. The CDR3 bases are TGTGCCATCAGTGACTCCGGGACAGATAATTCACCCCTCCACTTT. This sequence encodes CAISDSGTDNSPLHF.

V and J are TRBV7-8 and TRBJ1-2, with 7 bases identical to TRBD1. The length of the CDR3 is 16 residues. J was trimmed by 2 bases and V by 0 bases; bases with no gene match: 6. CDR1 and CDR2 from the germline V gene are SGHVS and FQNEAQ. The CDR3 DNA reads TGTGCCAGCAGCTTAGCCGGGACAGCTATAAACTATGGCTACACCTTC. It yields the protein CASSLAGTAINYGYTF.

The genes are TRBV19 and TRBJ1-1, with 9 bases lining up with TRBD1. The CDR3 totals 15 residues. The junction had 5 bases not matched to a gene; V was cut back by 5 bases and J by 1 base. Germline V lookup: CDR1 LNHDA, CDR2 SQIVND (reference sequence). CDR3 loop: CASSVRGQGNTEAFF. CDR3 nucleotide sequence: TGTGCCAGTAGTGTACGGGGACAGGGGAACACTGAAGCTTTCTTT.

This chain joins TRBV20-1 and TRBJ1-2, with D unclear. V shed 5 bases and J shed 2 bases, with 3 bases lying between them. The length of the CDR3 is 10 residues. Germline V lookup: CDR1 DFQATT, CDR2 SNEGSKA (reference sequence). CDR3 in amino acids: CSAPNYGYTF. The CDR3 DNA follows: TGCAGTGCTCCAAACTATGGCTACACCTTC.

The chain links TRBV9 to TRBJ1-2; 8 bases line up with TRBD1. The germline V gene encodes CDR1 SGDLS and CDR2 YYNGEE. The J segment lost 4 bases and the V segment lost 0 bases, leaving 8 bases of the junction unmatched. This CDR3 comprises 16 residues. The CDR3 here is CASSVVEAGGLYGYTF. The CDR3 region has the DNA TGTGCCAGCAGCGTAGTGGAGGCAGGGGGCCTCTATGGCTACACCTTC.

In DNA, the CDR3 is TGTGCCAGTAGTACGTTAGGGGGTATGGGCTCTGGGGCCAACGTCCTGACTTTC. This sequence encodes CASSTLGGMGSGANVLTF. The rearrangement links TRBV19 to TRBJ2-6, with D maybe TRBD1 (6 bases). V gave up 4 bases and J gave up 0 bases, with 16 bases separating them. This CDR3 has 18 amino acids. Germline-derived CDR1 and CDR2 are LNHDA and SQIVND (reference sequence). Using reference TRBV19 and TRBJ2-6 for the parts outside the CDR3, the full variable domain is DGGITQSPKYLFRKEGQNVTLSCEQNLNHDAMYWYRQDPGQGLRLIYYSQIVNDFQKGDIAEGYSVSREKKESFPLTVTSAQKNPTAFYLCASSTLGGMGSGANVLTFGAGSRLTVL.

J is TRBJ2-1 and V is TRBV2; 8 bases map to TRBD2. Germline trimming cut 10 bases from V and 0 bases from J; bases unmatched to any gene: 5. Germline lookup yields CDR1 SNHLY and CDR2 FYNNEI. The CDR3 has 14 residues. CDR3 sequence reads: CATTGTSSYNEQFF. Written as DNA, the CDR3 is TGTGCCACCACCGGGACTAGCTCCTACAATGAGCAGTTCTTC.